The entry below describes one T cell receptor (beta chain). Its antigen is not known. This entry belongs to a study of cytomegalovirus exposure and HLA in healthy donors. Study findings and constraints: What was likely a sequencing artifact was a cluster of highly shared sequence variants.

The study ran its PCR with 60 Vbeta and 13 Jbeta primers. Repertoires were generated with immunoSEQ multiplex PCR, while TCRdb's copy carries only in-frame clones and drops some. The table records about 120,000 clones, less than 85% of them present only once. This CDR3 contains 15 residues. V lost 6 bases, J lost 5 bases, and 9 bases stayed unmatched. CDR1 and CDR2 from the germline V gene are SGHTA and FQGNSA. V is TRBV7-2 and J is TRBJ1-5, with TRBD1 matching 8 bases. Sequencing was carried out using PBMCs. This receptor was taken from a middle-aged man in good health and CMV-seropositive. CDR3 nucleotide sequence: TGTGCCAGCAGTTATACAGGGGGTGATTATCAGCCCCAGCATTTT. Its protein is CASSYTGGDYQPQHF.